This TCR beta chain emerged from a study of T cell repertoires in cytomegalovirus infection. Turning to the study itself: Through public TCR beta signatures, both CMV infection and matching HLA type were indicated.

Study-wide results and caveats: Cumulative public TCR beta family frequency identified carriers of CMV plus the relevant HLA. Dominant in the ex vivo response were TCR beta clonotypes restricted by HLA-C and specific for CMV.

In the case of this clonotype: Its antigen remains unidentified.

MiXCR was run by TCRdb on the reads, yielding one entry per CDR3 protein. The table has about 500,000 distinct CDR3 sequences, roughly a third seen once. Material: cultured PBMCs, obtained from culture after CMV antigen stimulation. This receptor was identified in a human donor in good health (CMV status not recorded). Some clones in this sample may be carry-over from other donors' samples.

CDR3 loop: CATSRVVTSGANVLTF. CDR3 DNA sequence: TGTGCCACCAGCAGAGTAGTGACCTCTGGGGCCAACGTCCTGACTTTC. The chain recombines TRBV15 with TRBJ2-6; D is undetermined. This CDR3 region has 16 residues. V was shortened by 1 base and J by 0 bases, with 7 bases between the two germline ends. Germline CDR1 reads LNHNV; CDR2 reads YYDKDF (reference sequence).